The sequence of this T cell receptor beta chain was determined in a study of blood T cells in healthy people across ages (dated by TCRdb to between 2014 and 2017). Context from the whole study: In model experiments, template switching captured about one uniquely barcoded TCR beta cDNA molecule for every two T cells. Using deep sequencing normalized with unique cDNA molecular identifiers, the study measured how TCR beta repertoire diversity changes with age. The donors were split into four age groups: young (average about 15 years), middle-aged (39), aged (roughly 68) and long-lived (more than 80). To avoid experimental bias, donors of different ages were spread randomly across the sequencing lanes. Using the same blood draw, the study looked at two additional independent replicas of 1 million unique cDNA reads for two donors, one aged 18 to 30 and the other aged 80 or older. Findings and caveats that apply to the study as a whole: Donor CMV infection status was unknown, potentially confounding age-related changes in expanded clonotypes. As age increased, observed TCR beta diversity per million T cells dropped in a roughly linear way, and a significant reduction was already evident by age 40. Estimates of total diversity based on one million sequenced T cells were regarded as lower bounds and as underestimates. The percentage of naive T cells measured by flow cytometry correlated strongly with observed TCR beta diversity. The long-lived group showed more naive CD4+ T cells, fewer expanded clones and increased TCR diversity than the aged group, suggesting age selection. Conclusive comparison of naive and antigen-experienced compartments was prevented by the profiling of bulk unsorted PBMCs.

Turning to this clonotype: The antigen this receptor binds is unknown. Per-nucleotide qualities are absent, and no much larger clonotype sits a single base away.

Library preparation was by 5' RACE. The second PCR ran for roughly 6 to 11 cycles and used a J-beta primer mix along with a sample-barcoded 5' primer. Each TCR beta cDNA molecule received a unique molecular identifier from a template-switch 5' adaptor carrying 12 random nucleotides. At least 3 million CDR3-containing paired-end reads were obtained from each sample. First-strand cDNA synthesis was performed from all RNA using the Mint cDNA synthesis kit, with priming by a TRBC-specific oligonucleotide. Following uracil-DNA glycosylase treatment, a first 18-cycle PCR with universal primers M1SS and BC2_uni_R was performed on all cDNA. As for the original processing: Normalization of each sample was performed by random selection of 1 million high-quality reads, each carrying a distinct molecular identifier. Reads sharing molecular identifiers were discarded rather than binned into consensus sequences. CDR3 identification, clonotype clustering and error correction used MiTCR with a Q25 quality threshold and the strictest error-elimination algorithm. Lower-bound total TCR beta diversity was estimated with a nonparametric unseen species model using Euler transformation. TCRdb applied fastp at Q25 and MiXCR to the public reads, then kept only in-frame beta chains. Rows matching on CDR3 protein sequence are summarized as one entry with the most common DNA and genes. The V and J calls and clone size come from TCRdb's table, not from the authors' own analysis. A total of fewer than 2,000,000 distinct CDR3 sequences appear in this sample, approximately 39% of them only once. The ten biggest clones cover roughly 24% of the sample.

Trimming costs V 2 bases and J 7 bases, and their ends lie 9 bases apart. The CDR1 and CDR2 encoded by the germline V gene (reference sequence) are DFQATT and SNEGSKA. The CDR3 goes from the cysteine to the phenylalanine over 13 residues. Just the 39-base CDR3 DNA is kept, in frame starting at base 1. The 39 donors, aged about 6 to 95 years, were systemically healthy Caucasian individuals from Russia. Around 9.9 milliliters of peripheral blood were collected from each donor into EDTA-treated Vacutainer tubes. PBMCs were isolated by Ficoll-Paque density-gradient centrifugation, with at least 6.5 million obtained per sample. Total RNA was extracted from PBMCs with Trizol reagent, with at least 5 micrograms obtained per sample. The percentages of naive CD45RAhigh/CD27high T cells were determined by flow cytometry on a PBMC aliquot from every donor.

This sequence uses TRBV20-1 and TRBJ1-6; the best D guess is TRBD1, with 6 bases matching. Material: blood. This TCR was recovered from a human donor in good health. The CDR3: CSARTQGNSPLHF. The DNA reads as follows: TGCAGTGCTAGAACCCAGGGGAATTCACCCCTCCACTTT.